A single sample is the source of the 26 T cell receptor beta chains below, sequenced in a study of T cell responses to AZD1222 COVID-19 vaccine. Sequencing used immunoSEQ multiplex PCR; TCRdb keeps in-frame clones, though not all of them. The top ten hold about 7.1% of the sample, which has around 74,000 clones, 92% seen once. The sequences come from peripheral blood, collected on day 0 of MenACWY control vaccination. The receptors here all came from an adult in good health.

The chain has TRBV18 and TRBJ1-3; 7 nucleotides align to TRBD1. The CDR3 sequence is 17 residues long. Losses at the gene ends were 4 bases for V and 3 bases for J; bases not matched to a gene: 12. Germline V CDR1 and CDR2: KGHSH, LQKENI. Here the CDR3 DNA reads TGTGCCAGCTCACTGCCCAGGACAGGCGTCTATGGAAACACCATATATTTT. Protein: CASSLPRTGVYGNTIYF.

J is TRBJ2-7 and V is TRBV5-6; D gene ambiguous. V dropped 5 bases and J dropped 3 bases, with 18 bases sitting between them. CDR3 length: 15 residues. The germline V gene encodes CDR1 SGHDT and CDR2 YYEEEE. The DNA for the CDR3 is TGTGCCAGCAGACCGACGAAGGCGATGGGCTACGAGCAGTACTTC. This translates into CASRPTKAMGYEQYF. Based on the CDR3 plus reference TRBV5-6 and TRBJ2-7, the full variable domain is DAGVTQSPTHLIKTRGQQVTLRCSPKSGHDTVSWYQQALGQGPQFIFQYYEEEERQRGNFPDRFSGHQFPNYSSELNVNALLLGDSALYLCASRPTKAMGYEQYFGPGTRLTVT.

The CDR3 sequence is CASSLDSRTVYF. In nucleotides, the CDR3 is TGTGCCAGCAGCTTAGACAGTCGGACGGTTTACTTC. The genes are TRBV7-2 and TRBJ2-7; D is unresolved. V gave up 1 base and J gave up 13 bases, with 14 bases separating them. Germline CDR1 SGHTA, CDR2 FQGNSA. The CDR3 totals 12 residues.

This sequence joins TRBV3-1 (or the pseudogene TRBV3-2) and TRBJ2-1; D is perhaps TRBD2 (5 bases). Germline V gene sequence: CDR1 LGHDT, CDR2 YNNKEL (reference sequence). The V gene lost 0 bases and the J gene lost 0 bases, with 12 bases spanning the gap. This CDR3 contains 17 residues. The CDR3 region is CASSQDYGVGSYNEQFF. CDR3 nucleotide sequence: TGTGCCAGCAGCCAAGATTACGGGGTGGGCTCCTACAATGAGCAGTTCTTC.

V is TRBV19 and J is TRBJ1-4, with unresolved D. With 9 bases removed from V and 8 bases from J, the gap between germline ends came to 10 bases. Germline CDR1 LNHDA, CDR2 SQIVND (reference sequence). CDR3 length: 11 amino acids. In DNA, the CDR3 is TGTGCCAGCTTGGTTGTGGAAAAACTGTTTTTT. Translating gives CASLVVEKLFF.

The J gene is TRBJ1-2, the V gene TRBV19; D is uncertain. The CDR3 is 15 residues long. Per germline, CDR1 LNHDA and CDR2 SQIVND (reference sequence). V dropped 4 bases and J dropped 8 bases, with 20 bases sitting between them. For the CDR3, the DNA is TGTGCCAGTAGTACCAGCCTCCGGGCCCCTATGGGCTACACCTTC. Amino acid sequence: CASSTSLRAPMGYTF.

The V and J genes are TRBV5-6 and TRBJ1-4, with 8 bases aligning to TRBD1. This CDR3 contains 14 residues. Trimming cost V 3 bases and J 3 bases; bases outside gene matches: 1. CDR1 is SGHDT and CDR2 is YYEEEE in the germline V gene. CDR3 DNA: TGTGCCAGCAGCTCGACAGGGGCTAATGAAAAACTGTTTTTT. Translating gives CASSSTGANEKLFF.

The V call is TRBV30, the J call TRBJ2-1; TRBD2 matches 7 bases. CDR1 is GTSNPN and CDR2 is SVGIG in the germline V gene (reference sequence). The ends lost 0 bases at V and 9 bases at J; junction bases unmatched: 8. This CDR3 spans 14 amino acids. The CDR3 coding sequence is TGTGCCTGGAGTGTTGGGGGGGTCGGAACTGAGCAGTTCTTC. As protein: CAWSVGGVGTEQFF.

The CDR3 spells CATSRDLNYGYTF. The CDR3 coding sequence is TGTGCCACCAGCAGAGACCTCAACTATGGCTACACCTTC. The chain has TRBV15 and TRBJ1-2; the D is unclear. From germline, CDR1 is LNHNV and CDR2 YYDKDF (reference sequence). The CDR3 extends over 13 amino acids. Deletions cut 0 bases from V and 2 bases from J, with 4 bases between.

The gene calls are TRBV7-9 and TRBJ2-7; TRBD1 matches at 9 bases. This CDR3 spans 18 amino acids. CDR1 and CDR2 from the germline V gene are SEHNR and FQNEAQ (reference sequence). V gave up 8 bases and J gave up 3 bases; unmatched junction bases: 20. The CDR3 DNA reads as TGTGCCAGCTCGACGCAGAGAGTAAAGGACAGGGGTCGCTACGAGCAGTACTTC. Translated, it gives CASSTQRVKDRGRYEQYF.

V and J are TRBV7-9 and TRBJ1-1; tentatively, D is TRBD1 (6 bases). The germline CDR1 and CDR2 sequences are SEHNR and FQNEAQ (reference sequence). The CDR3 is made up of 14 amino acids. V lost 4 bases to trimming and J lost 6 bases, with 15 bases between them. The CDR3 protein is CASSSATGFPEAFF. The CDR3 DNA is TGTGCCAGCAGCTCCGCCACAGGGTTCCCTGAAGCTTTCTTT.

This chain uses TRBV18 with TRBJ1-6; a weak D match, TRBD1 (5 bases). Deletions cut 0 bases from V and 7 bases from J, with 13 bases between. The length of the CDR3 is 16 residues. The germline CDR1 and CDR2 sequences are KGHSH and LQKENI. This CDR3 is CASSPPSRARNSPLHF. CDR3 DNA sequence: TGTGCCAGCTCACCACCCTCCAGGGCGCGAAATTCACCCCTCCACTTT.

This clone appeared once. The chain combines TRBV7-9 with TRBJ2-3; unclear D gene. V was trimmed by 5 bases and J by 0 bases, leaving 9 bases between them. The CDR3 runs 14 residues. Germline V gene data show CDR1 as SEHNR and CDR2 as FQNEAQ (reference sequence). CDR3 region: CASSLSWSTDTQYF. The DNA of the CDR3 is TGTGCCAGCAGCCTCTCCTGGAGCACAGATACGCAGTATTTT.

The chain couples TRBV5-1 to TRBJ1-6, with D unresolved. This CDR3 has 14 residues. Looked up from germline, CDR1 is SGHRS and CDR2 is YFSETQ. V lost 0 bases, J lost 7 bases, and 8 bases lay in between. The CDR3 DNA follows: TGCGCCAGCAGCTTGGACAGAGTGAATTCACCCCTCCACTTT. As protein: CASSLDRVNSPLHF.

The rearrangement joins TRBV25-1 to TRBJ1-2; D remains unclear. With 2 bases removed from V and 11 bases from J, the gap between germline ends came to 15 bases. Germline V gene lookup returns CDR1 MGHDK and CDR2 SYGVNS. The CDR3 runs to 13 residues. Written as DNA, the CDR3 is TGTGCCAGCAGTGAAGAGAACAGAAGGGCATACACCTTC. It is translated as CASSEENRRAYTF.

The genes are TRBV9 and TRBJ2-3; D remains ambiguous. The germline gives CDR1 SGDLS, CDR2 YYNGEE. V shed 0 bases and J shed 1 base, with 9 bases lying between them. This CDR3 spans 15 amino acids. The CDR3 loop reads CASSVDGHGTDTQYF. CDR3 nucleotide sequence: TGTGCCAGCAGCGTAGATGGGCATGGCACAGATACGCAGTATTTT.

In nucleotides, the CDR3 is TGTGCCAGCAGCCGGACAGAGTATGGCTACACCTTC. Translated, it gives CASSRTEYGYTF. V is TRBV21-1 and J is TRBJ1-2; TRBD1 was called by the table and not checked on the DNA. TRBV21-1 counts as a pseudogene. CDR3 length: 12 amino acids.

The chain couples TRBV6-6 to TRBJ2-3; D assignment may be TRBD1 or TRBD2 (5 bases each). The CDR3 has 15 amino acids. Trimming cost V 5 bases and J 0 bases, with 12 bases left between them. Per the germline V gene, CDR1 is MNHNY and CDR2 is SVGAGI (reference sequence). Here the CDR3 reads CASSDGTASTDTQYF. CDR3 coding DNA: TGTGCCAGCAGTGACGGGACGGCGAGCACAGATACGCAGTATTTT.

As for this clone: At the DNA level, this CDR3 is encoded by other sequences in the same sample as well. The rearrangement uses TRBV20-1 and TRBJ2-7; the D is unclear. The V gene's germline CDR1 is DFQATT and CDR2 SNEGSKA (reference sequence). The CDR3 is made up of 10 amino acids. V lost 1 base and J 4 bases, leaving 2 bases between the germline ends. CDR3: CSARGYEQYF. In nucleotides, the CDR3 is TGCAGTGCTAGAGGGTACGAGCAGTACTTC.

The chain is built from TRBV5-1 and TRBJ1-1, with no clear D. The CDR3 is made up of 15 amino acids. Trimming left V 2 bases short and J 4 bases short, with 15 bases between. The germline V gene has CDR1 SGHRS and CDR2 YFSETQ. The CDR3: CASSLALGSVTEAFF. The CDR3 DNA sequence: TGCGCCAGCAGCTTAGCCCTAGGGTCAGTCACTGAAGCTTTCTTT. Looking up the rest from reference TRBV5-1 and TRBJ1-1 gives the full variable domain: KAGVTQTPRYLIKTRGQQVTLSCSPISGHRSVSWYQQTPGQGLQFLFEYFSETQRNKGNFPGRFSGRQFSNSRSEMNVSTLELGDSALYLCASSLALGSVTEAFFGQGTRLTVV.

A few counts support this clone. The V and J genes are TRBV19 and TRBJ1-2, with D tentatively TRBD1 (6 bases). The CDR3 runs 18 residues. The germline CDR1 and CDR2 sequences are LNHDA and SQIVND (reference sequence). Trimming took 7 bases from V and 4 from J, leaving 28 bases between them. The CDR3 DNA follows: TGTGCCAGTATAGGGGGGGAGTGGGACACTCCGCCCCTCTATGGCTACACCTTC. Protein sequence: CASIGGEWDTPPLYGYTF.

V is TRBV28 and J is TRBJ2-7; D not certain. Deletions cut 7 bases from V and 7 bases from J, with 11 bases between. Germline V gene data show CDR1 as MDHEN and CDR2 as SYDVKM. This CDR3 region has 11 residues. CDR3 DNA sequence: TGTGCCAGCAAACGAGGTTGGGAGCAGTACTTC. Translation gives CASKRGWEQYF.

The CDR3 coding sequence is TGTGCCTGGAGTGTAGGAGGGGGCCACACTGAAGCTTTCTTT. Protein product: CAWSVGGGHTEAFF. The chain uses TRBV30 and TRBJ1-1, with 7 bases aligning to TRBD1. From germline, CDR1 is GTSNPN and CDR2 SVGIG (reference sequence). The V and J ends lost 0 bases and 3 bases, in that order; junction bases with no gene match: 4. The CDR3 sequence is 14 residues long.

V gene TRBV5-1 combines with J gene TRBJ2-5; D might be TRBD2 (6 bases). With 2 bases removed from V and 2 bases from J, the gap between germline ends came to 7 bases. Germline V gene sequence: CDR1 SGHRS, CDR2 YFSETQ. There are 13 residues in the CDR3. The CDR3 sequence is CASSFSGQETQYF. DNA for the CDR3: TGCGCCAGCAGCTTTAGCGGACAAGAGACCCAGTACTTC.

This clone was detected only once. V is TRBV28 and J is TRBJ1-2; 8 bases line up with TRBD1. CDR1 MDHEN and CDR2 SYDVKM come from the germline V gene. V lost 5 bases and J lost 6; bases outside the gene matches: 14. The CDR3 extends over 16 amino acids. This chain's CDR3 is CASSELSGTGSDGYTF. In DNA form, the CDR3 reads TGTGCCAGCAGTGAATTATCCGGGACAGGCAGCGATGGCTACACCTTC.

The genes are TRBV6-4 and TRBJ1-6, with a tentative D call TRBD1 (5 bases). Germline V gene lookup returns CDR1 MRHNA and CDR2 SNTAGT. This CDR3 spans 16 amino acids. Trimming pared 3 bases from V and 0 bases from J, leaving 9 bases between. The CDR3 loop reads CASSERGSSYNSPLHF. CDR3 in DNA: TGTGCCAGCAGTGAACGGGGGAGCTCCTATAATTCACCCCTCCACTTT.